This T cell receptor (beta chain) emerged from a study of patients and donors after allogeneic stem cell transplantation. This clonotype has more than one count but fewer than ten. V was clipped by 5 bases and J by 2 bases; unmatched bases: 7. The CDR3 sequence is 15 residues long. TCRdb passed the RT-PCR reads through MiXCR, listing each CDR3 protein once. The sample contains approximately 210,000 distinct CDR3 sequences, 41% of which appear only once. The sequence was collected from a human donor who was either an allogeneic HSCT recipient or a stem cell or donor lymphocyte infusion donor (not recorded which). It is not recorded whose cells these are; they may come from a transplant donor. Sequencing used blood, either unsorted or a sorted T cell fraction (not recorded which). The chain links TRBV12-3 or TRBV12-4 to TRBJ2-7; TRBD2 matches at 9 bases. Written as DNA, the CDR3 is TGTGCCAGCAGTCCCCAAGGGACTAGCACCTACGAGCAGTACTTC. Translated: CASSPQGTSTYEQYF.